This T cell receptor (beta chain) was observed in a study of regulatory T cells in long-lasting Graves disease. Building the TCR beta libraries relied on iRepertoire HTBI primers, and CDR3 regions underwent Arm-PCR. In TCRdb, the multiplex PCR reads were re-called with MiXCR into one record per CDR3 protein. The sample includes about 200,000 distinct CDR3 sequences, 15% to 20% of them seen just once. Trimming took off 4 bases at V and 5 bases at J, with 11 bases between the two ends. The CDR3 extends over 14 amino acids. The V gene's germline CDR1 is LNHDA and CDR2 SQIVND (reference sequence). Time point here: newly diagnosed GD, antithyroid drugs for less than 3 months. PBMC RNA served as the TCR library source. Patient provenance is recorded as an endocrinology department in Xi'an, China. Study-wide results and caveats: A limited number of samples was an acknowledged limitation. Patients with persistent disease showed a bias toward TRBV28, TRBJ1-2 and TRBJ2-5.

Many counts were recorded for this clonotype. Its antigen is still unknown. The chain is built from TRBV19 and TRBJ2-2, with D perhaps matching TRBD2 (6 bases). The TCR comes from a female donor with Graves disease. The material sequenced was peripheral blood mononuclear cells (PBMCs), taken at new diagnosis, from a patient treated with antithyroid drugs. CDR3 residues: CASSTDYFTGELFF. For the CDR3, the DNA is TGTGCCAGTAGTACGGACTACTTTACCGGGGAGCTGTTTTTT.